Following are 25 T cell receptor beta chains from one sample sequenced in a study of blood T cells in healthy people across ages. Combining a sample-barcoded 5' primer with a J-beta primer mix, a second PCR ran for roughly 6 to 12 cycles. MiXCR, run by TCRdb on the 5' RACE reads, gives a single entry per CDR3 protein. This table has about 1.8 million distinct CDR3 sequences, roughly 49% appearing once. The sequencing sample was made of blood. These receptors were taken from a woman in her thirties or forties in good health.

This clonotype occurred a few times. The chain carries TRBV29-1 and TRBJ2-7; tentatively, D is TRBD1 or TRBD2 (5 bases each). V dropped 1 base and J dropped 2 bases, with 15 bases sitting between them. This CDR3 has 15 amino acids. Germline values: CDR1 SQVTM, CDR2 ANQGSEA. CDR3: CSVEGGRDQAYEQYF. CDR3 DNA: TGCAGCGTTGAAGGGGGCCGGGACCAAGCCTACGAGCAGTACTTC.

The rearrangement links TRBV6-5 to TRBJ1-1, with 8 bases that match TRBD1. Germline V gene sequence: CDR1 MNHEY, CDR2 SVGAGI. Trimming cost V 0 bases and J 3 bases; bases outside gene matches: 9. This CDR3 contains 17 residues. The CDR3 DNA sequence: TGTGCCAGCAGTTACTCGATTTGGGCAGGGGGCGACACTGAAGCTTTCTTT. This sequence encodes CASSYSIWAGGDTEAFF.

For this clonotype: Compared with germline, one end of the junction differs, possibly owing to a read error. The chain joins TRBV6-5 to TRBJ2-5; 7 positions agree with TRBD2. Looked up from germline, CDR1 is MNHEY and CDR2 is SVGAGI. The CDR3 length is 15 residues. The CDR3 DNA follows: TGTACCAGCAGTTACGATCCGGGACTACAAGAGACCCAGTACTTC. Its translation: CTSSYDPGLQETQYF.

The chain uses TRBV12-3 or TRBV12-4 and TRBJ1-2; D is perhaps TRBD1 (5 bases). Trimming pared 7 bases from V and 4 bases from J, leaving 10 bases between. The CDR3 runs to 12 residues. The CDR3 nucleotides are TGTGCCAGCACCCGGGACCTCTATGGCTACACCTTC. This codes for CASTRDLYGYTF.

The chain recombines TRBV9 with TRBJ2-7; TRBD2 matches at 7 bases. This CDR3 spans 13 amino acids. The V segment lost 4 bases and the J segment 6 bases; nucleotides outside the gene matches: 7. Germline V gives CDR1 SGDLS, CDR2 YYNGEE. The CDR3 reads CASSLWSGAEQYF. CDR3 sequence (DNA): TGTGCCAGCAGCTTATGGAGCGGGGCCGAGCAGTACTTC.

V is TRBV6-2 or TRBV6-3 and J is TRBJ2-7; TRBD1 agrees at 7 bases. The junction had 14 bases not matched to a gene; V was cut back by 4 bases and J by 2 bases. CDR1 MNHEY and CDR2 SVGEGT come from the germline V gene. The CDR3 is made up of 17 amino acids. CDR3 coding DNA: TGTGCCAGCAGTTCGGAACCCGGGACAGACTCTCCCTACGAGCAGTACTTC. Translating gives CASSSEPGTDSPYEQYF.

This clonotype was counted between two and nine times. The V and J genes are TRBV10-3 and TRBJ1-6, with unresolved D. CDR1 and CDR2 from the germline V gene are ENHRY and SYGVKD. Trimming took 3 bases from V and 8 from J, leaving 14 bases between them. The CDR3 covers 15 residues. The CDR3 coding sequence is TGTGCCATCAGTGAAAGCGTCTTGAGGGATTCACCCCTCCACTTT. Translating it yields CAISESVLRDSPLHF.

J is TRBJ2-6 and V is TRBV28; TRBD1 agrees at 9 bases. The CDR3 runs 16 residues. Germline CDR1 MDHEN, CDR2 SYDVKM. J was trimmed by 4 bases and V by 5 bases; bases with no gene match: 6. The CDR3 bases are TGTGCCAGCAGTCAAGGGACAGGGAGCGGGGCCAACGTCCTGACTTTC. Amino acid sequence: CASSQGTGSGANVLTF.

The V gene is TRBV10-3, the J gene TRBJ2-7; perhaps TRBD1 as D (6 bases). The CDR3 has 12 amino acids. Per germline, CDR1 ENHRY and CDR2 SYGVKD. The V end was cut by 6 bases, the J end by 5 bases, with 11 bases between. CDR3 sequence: CAISTGIDEQYF. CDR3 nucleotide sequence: TGTGCCATCAGCACAGGGATCGACGAGCAGTACTTC.

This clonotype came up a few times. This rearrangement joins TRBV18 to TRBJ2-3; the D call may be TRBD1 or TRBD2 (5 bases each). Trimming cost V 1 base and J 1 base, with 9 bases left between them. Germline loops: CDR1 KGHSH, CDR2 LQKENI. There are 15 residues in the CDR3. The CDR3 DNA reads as TGTGCCAGCTCACCACACCGGGACCGCACAGATACGCAGTATTTT. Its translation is CASSPHRDRTDTQYF.

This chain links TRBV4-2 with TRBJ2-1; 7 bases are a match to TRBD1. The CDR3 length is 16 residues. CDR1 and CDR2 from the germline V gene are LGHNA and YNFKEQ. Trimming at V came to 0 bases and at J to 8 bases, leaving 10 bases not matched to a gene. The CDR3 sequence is CASSQEEEDRWDEQFF. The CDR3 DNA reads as TGTGCCAGCAGCCAAGAAGAGGAGGACAGGTGGGATGAGCAGTTCTTC.

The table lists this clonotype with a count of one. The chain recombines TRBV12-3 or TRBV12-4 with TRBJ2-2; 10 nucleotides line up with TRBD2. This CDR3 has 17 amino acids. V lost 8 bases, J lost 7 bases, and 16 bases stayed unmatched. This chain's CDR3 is CASVGSGGTARDGELFF. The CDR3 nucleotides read TGTGCCAGCGTGGGTAGCGGGGGGACCGCGAGAGACGGGGAGCTGTTTTTT.

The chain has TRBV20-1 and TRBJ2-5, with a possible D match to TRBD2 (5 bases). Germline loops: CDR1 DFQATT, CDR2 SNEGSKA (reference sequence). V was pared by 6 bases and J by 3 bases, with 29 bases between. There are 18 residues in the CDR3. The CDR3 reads CSAQGHHSVFTAKETQYF. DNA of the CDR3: TGCAGTGCCCAAGGGCATCATAGCGTGTTCACCGCAAAAGAGACCCAGTACTTC.

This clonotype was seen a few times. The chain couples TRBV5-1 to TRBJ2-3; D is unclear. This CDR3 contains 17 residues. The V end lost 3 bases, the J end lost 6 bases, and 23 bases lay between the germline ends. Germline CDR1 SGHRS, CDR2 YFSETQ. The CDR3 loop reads CASSSAGVFVIGDTQYF. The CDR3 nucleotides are TGCGCCAGCAGCTCAGCTGGGGTCTTTGTTATAGGTGATACGCAGTATTTT.

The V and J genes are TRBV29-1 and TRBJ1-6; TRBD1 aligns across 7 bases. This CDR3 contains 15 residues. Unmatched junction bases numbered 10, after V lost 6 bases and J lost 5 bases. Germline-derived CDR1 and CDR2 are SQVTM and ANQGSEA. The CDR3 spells CSVRVGGADNSPLHF. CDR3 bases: TGCAGCGTCCGCGTAGGGGGCGCAGATAATTCACCCCTCCACTTT.

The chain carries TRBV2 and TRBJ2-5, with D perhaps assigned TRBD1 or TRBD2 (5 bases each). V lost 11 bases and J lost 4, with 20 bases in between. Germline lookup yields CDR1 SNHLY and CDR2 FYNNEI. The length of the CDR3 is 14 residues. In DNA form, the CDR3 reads TGTGCCGGACGGGCTAGTCGAGGGACAGAGACCCAGTACTTC. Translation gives CAGRASRGTETQYF.

Here the CDR3 reads CSGLAGSSDTQYF. The CDR3 nucleotides are TGCAGTGGACTAGCGGGGTCGTCAGATACGCAGTATTTT. The chain joins TRBV20-1 to TRBJ2-3; 11 nucleotides line up with TRBD2. The junction had 4 bases not matched to a gene; V was cut back by 7 bases and J by 4 bases. Germline CDR1 and CDR2: DFQATT and SNEGSKA (reference sequence). This CDR3 has 13 amino acids.

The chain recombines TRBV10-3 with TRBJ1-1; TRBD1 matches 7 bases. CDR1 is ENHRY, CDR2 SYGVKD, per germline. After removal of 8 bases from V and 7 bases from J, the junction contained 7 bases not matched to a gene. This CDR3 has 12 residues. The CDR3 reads CAIADRDLEAFF. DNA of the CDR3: TGTGCCATCGCAGACAGGGACCTTGAAGCTTTCTTT.

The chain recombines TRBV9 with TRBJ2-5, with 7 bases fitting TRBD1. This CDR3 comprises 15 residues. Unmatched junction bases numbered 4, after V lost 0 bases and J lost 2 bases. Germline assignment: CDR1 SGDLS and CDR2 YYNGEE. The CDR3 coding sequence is TGTGCCAGCAGCGTAGATAGGACAGGACAAGAGACCCAGTACTTC. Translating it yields CASSVDRTGQETQYF.

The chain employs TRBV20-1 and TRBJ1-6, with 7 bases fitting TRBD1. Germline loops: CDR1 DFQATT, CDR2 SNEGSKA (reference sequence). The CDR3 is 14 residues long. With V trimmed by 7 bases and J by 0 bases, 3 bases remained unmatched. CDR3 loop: CSGQGPSYNSPLHF. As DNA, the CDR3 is TGCAGTGGACAGGGCCCCTCCTATAATTCACCCCTCCACTTT.

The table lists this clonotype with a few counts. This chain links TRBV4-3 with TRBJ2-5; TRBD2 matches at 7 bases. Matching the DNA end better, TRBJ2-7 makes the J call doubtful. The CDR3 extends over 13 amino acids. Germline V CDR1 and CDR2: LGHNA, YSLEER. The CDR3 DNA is TGCGCCAGCAGCCAGACGACTAGCTCCGAGCAGTACTTC. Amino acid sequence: CASSQTTSSEQYF.

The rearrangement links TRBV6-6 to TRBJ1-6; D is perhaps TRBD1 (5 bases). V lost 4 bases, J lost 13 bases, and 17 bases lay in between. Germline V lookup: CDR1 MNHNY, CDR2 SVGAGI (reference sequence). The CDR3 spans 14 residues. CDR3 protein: CASSWPGGLNPLHF. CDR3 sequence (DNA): TGTGCCAGCAGTTGGCCCGGGGGATTGAATCCCCTCCACTTT.

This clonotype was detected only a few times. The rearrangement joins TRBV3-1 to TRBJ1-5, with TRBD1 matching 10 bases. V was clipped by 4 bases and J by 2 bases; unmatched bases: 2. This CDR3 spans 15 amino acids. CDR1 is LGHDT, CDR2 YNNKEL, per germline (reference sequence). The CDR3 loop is CASSRGTGGNQPQHF. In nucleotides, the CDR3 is TGTGCCAGCAGCCGCGGGACAGGGGGCAATCAGCCCCAGCATTTT.

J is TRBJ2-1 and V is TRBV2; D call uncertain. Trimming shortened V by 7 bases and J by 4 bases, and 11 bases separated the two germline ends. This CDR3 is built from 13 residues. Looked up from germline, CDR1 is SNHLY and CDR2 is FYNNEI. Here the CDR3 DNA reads TGTGCCAGCATGGGTGGCAGATACAATGAGCAGTTCTTC. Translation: CASMGGRYNEQFF.

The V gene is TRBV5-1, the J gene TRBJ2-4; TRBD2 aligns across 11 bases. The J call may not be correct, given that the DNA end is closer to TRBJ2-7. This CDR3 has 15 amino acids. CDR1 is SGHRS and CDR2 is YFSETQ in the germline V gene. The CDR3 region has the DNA TGCGCCAGCAGACACGGGACTAGCGGAACCTACGAGCAGTACTTC. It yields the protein CASRHGTSGTYEQYF.